These 32 T cell receptor beta chains were all obtained from the same sample, sequenced in a study of T-cell memory formation after mild COVID-19. TCRdb analysed the 5' RACE reads with MiXCR anew, one entry per CDR3 protein. Of 13,000 to 15,000 distinct CDR3 sequences in the sample, about a fifth were seen once. The sequenced sample was PBMCs or a T cell subset sorted from them (not recorded which). The receptors come from a man between 18 and 29 years old who had mild COVID-19 (a few samples of this study predate the infection). Cell type and time point are not known.

This clonotype was recorded many times. The V gene is TRBV15, the J gene TRBJ2-1; D is uncertain. The V and J ends lost 0 bases and 0 bases respectively, with 9 bases between them. Germline CDR1 and CDR2: LNHNV and YYDKDF (reference sequence). The CDR3 consists of 16 residues. The CDR3 protein is CATSRDMLSSYNEQFF. The CDR3 coding sequence is TGTGCCACCAGCAGAGATATGCTGAGCTCCTACAATGAGCAGTTCTTC.

This clonotype was counted ten times or more. The chain recombines TRBV4-3 with TRBJ2-3; no firm D call. The CDR3 is made up of 17 amino acids. Germline V lookup: CDR1 LGHNA, CDR2 YSLEER. Trimming pared 0 bases from V and 1 base from J, leaving 14 bases between. The CDR3 region is CASSQDLVLGRTDTQYF. The CDR3 nucleotides read TGCGCCAGCAGCCAAGATTTAGTTCTAGGCCGCACAGATACGCAGTATTTT.

This clonotype has a count of ten or more. CDR3 region: CASSFGLRRDTQYF. The CDR3 DNA follows: TGTGCCAGTAGTTTCGGACTCCGCCGGGATACGCAGTATTTT. V gene TRBV19 combines with J gene TRBJ2-3, with TRBD2 as a possible D gene (5 bases). This CDR3 comprises 14 residues. The ends were cut back, 5 bases at V and 6 bases at J, with 15 bases in the middle. Germline CDR1 reads LNHDA; CDR2 reads SQIVND (reference sequence).

Ten or more counts support this clonotype. The CDR3 DNA sequence: TGCAGTGCTAGACTACGGGGGACGAACACCGGGGAGCTGTTTTTT. Protein: CSARLRGTNTGELFF. The chain carries TRBV20-1 and TRBJ2-2; tentatively, D is TRBD2 (6 bases). The V end was cut by 2 bases, the J end by 0 bases, with 10 bases between. The CDR3 loop spans 15 amino acids. The V gene's germline CDR1 is DFQATT and CDR2 SNEGSKA (reference sequence).

This clonotype was seen many times. The chain joins TRBV4-3 to TRBJ2-3, with TRBD2 matching over 10 bases. This CDR3 contains 16 residues. V shed 0 bases, J shed 5 bases, and the junction held 5 bases outside the gene matches. Germline CDR1 and CDR2: LGHNA and YSLEER. The CDR3 loop is CASSQDLRLAGDTQYF. The CDR3 DNA is TGCGCCAGCAGCCAAGATCTCCGACTAGCGGGAGATACGCAGTATTTT.

The sample holds many counts of this clonotype. The rearrangement joins TRBV5-1 to TRBJ2-3; D possibly corresponds to TRBD2 (6 bases). Germline CDR1 and CDR2: SGHRS and YFSETQ. The CDR3 runs 15 residues. Trimming pared 4 bases from V and 6 bases from J, leaving 18 bases between. The DNA of the CDR3 is TGCGCCAGCAGCCTCGTCGAGGGAGGTTCGGATACGCAGTATTTT. Protein product: CASSLVEGGSDTQYF. The full variable domain, in which reference TRBV5-1 and TRBJ2-3 provide the parts outside the CDR3, is KAGVTQTPRYLIKTRGQQVTLSCSPISGHRSVSWYQQTPGQGLQFLFEYFSETQRNKGNFPGRFSGRQFSNSRSEMNVSTLELGDSALYLCASSLVEGGSDTQYFGPGTRLTVL.

This clonotype was seen once. The CDR3 DNA reads as TGTGCCAGCAGAGGGGGCCGGGTGAACGCGGGTGAAGCTTTCTTT. This translates into CASRGGRVNAGEAFF. The rearrangement joins TRBV27 to TRBJ1-1; TRBD1 matches 7 bases. The CDR3 is made up of 15 amino acids. Losses at the gene ends were 6 bases for V and 7 bases for J; bases not matched to a gene: 14. Germline CDR1 reads MNHEY; CDR2 reads SMNVEV (reference sequence).

This clonotype was observed many times. The gene calls are TRBV14 and TRBJ2-3, with D maybe TRBD2 (6 bases). CDR3 length: 17 amino acids. Between the trimmed V and J ends, which lost 4 bases and 1 base, there was a span of 18 bases. The V gene's germline CDR1 is SGHDN and CDR2 FVKESK. CDR3 residues: CASSRDWAYSGTDTQYF. CDR3 in DNA: TGTGCCAGCAGCCGGGACTGGGCGTACTCTGGCACAGATACGCAGTATTTT.

In its sample, this clonotype was seen many times. The rearrangement uses TRBV29-1 and TRBJ2-1, with 9 bases matching TRBD2. The CDR3 sequence is 15 residues long. CDR1 and CDR2 (germline): SQVTM, ANQGSEA. V lost 6 bases to trimming and J lost 3 bases; unmatched junction nucleotides: 9. This CDR3 reads CSVKASGGLYNEQFF. The CDR3 nucleotides are TGCAGCGTCAAAGCAAGCGGGGGGCTCTACAATGAGCAGTTCTTC.

This chain uses TRBV6-2 or TRBV6-3 with TRBJ1-1, with D possibly being TRBD1 (6 bases). The ends were cut back, 3 bases at V and 1 base at J, with 12 bases in the middle. CDR3 size: 15 residues. Germline values: CDR1 MNHEY, CDR2 SVGEGT. Written as DNA, the CDR3 is TGTGCCAGCAGTTATAAGGGACAACAGAACACTGAAGCTTTCTTT. Translation gives CASSYKGQQNTEAFF.

The table lists this clonotype with many counts. This chain connects TRBV5-1 to TRBJ1-2, with unresolved D. The germline V gene has CDR1 SGHRS and CDR2 YFSETQ. The CDR3 has 14 amino acids. V was clipped by 0 bases and J by 4 bases, with 10 bases between them. The CDR3 region has the DNA TGCGCCAGCAGCTTGGGCGGCAACTTCTATGGCTACACCTTC. Amino acids: CASSLGGNFYGYTF.

To note about this clonotype: This may be a read error, as it is one base from a much larger clone. The genes are TRBV27 and TRBJ2-3; D assignment may be TRBD1 or TRBD2 (5 bases each). CDR1 is MNHEY and CDR2 is SMNVEV in the germline V gene (reference sequence). V was shortened by 7 bases and J by 8 bases, with 16 bases between the two germline ends. This CDR3 has 13 residues. The CDR3 nucleotides are TGTGCCAGCATCGGGGCCGGCAAAGCTACGCAGTATTTT. This encodes CASIGAGKATQYF.

Only a few counts were recorded for this clonotype. The rearrangement links TRBV7-8 to TRBJ2-1; tentative D call: TRBD2 (5 bases). The CDR3 consists of 15 residues. CDR1 and CDR2 from the germline V gene are SGHVS and FQNEAQ. V was trimmed by 5 bases and J by 3 bases, leaving 14 bases between them. CDR3 sequence: CASSHERTSYNEQFF. The CDR3 DNA reads as TGTGCCAGCAGCCACGAAAGAACTAGCTACAATGAGCAGTTCTTC.

This clonotype has more than one count but fewer than ten. The chain couples TRBV4-2 to TRBJ2-7; 8 positions agree with TRBD2. Germline values: CDR1 LGHNA, CDR2 YNFKEQ. Losses at the gene ends were 1 base for V and 2 bases for J; bases not matched to a gene: 13. The CDR3 is 18 residues long. CDR3 residues: CASSQGRGSGGRPYEQYF. CDR3 bases: TGTGCCAGCAGCCAAGGTCGGGGCAGCGGGGGACGGCCCTACGAGCAGTACTTC.

The chain recombines TRBV3-1 with TRBJ1-5, with TRBD1 identical over 10 bases. V trimming: 4 bases; J trimming: 4 bases; junction bases outside the gene matches: 4. The V gene's germline CDR1 is LGHDT and CDR2 YNNKEL (reference sequence). The CDR3 has 15 amino acids. The chain's CDR3 is CASSPRTGGNQPQHF. CDR3 in DNA: TGTGCCAGCAGCCCCAGGACAGGGGGAAATCAGCCCCAGCATTTT.

This clonotype has a count of ten or more. V and J are TRBV7-3 and TRBJ2-2, with D perhaps matching TRBD1 (6 bases). This CDR3 contains 15 residues. Germline CDR1 and CDR2: SGHTA and FQGTGA. The V gene lost 5 bases and the J gene lost 4 bases, with 14 bases spanning the gap. The CDR3 region is CASSPIGGGTGELFF. The CDR3 DNA reads as TGTGCCAGCAGCCCGATTGGGGGCGGCACCGGGGAGCTGTTTTTT.

This sequence joins TRBV4-1 and TRBJ2-7, with 10 bases matching TRBD1. The CDR3 is made up of 16 amino acids. Germline V CDR1 and CDR2: MGHRA, YSYEKL. V trimming: 0 bases; J trimming: 2 bases; junction bases outside the gene matches: 4. CDR3 loop: CASSQDLGQGAYEQYF. The DNA of the CDR3 is TGCGCCAGCAGCCAAGATCTTGGACAGGGGGCCTACGAGCAGTACTTC.

There are many counts of this clonotype. The chain couples TRBV6-5 to TRBJ1-1; D not certain. V was clipped by 0 bases and J by 0 bases, with 5 bases between them. This CDR3 spans 14 amino acids. The V gene's germline CDR1 is MNHEY and CDR2 SVGAGI. CDR3 loop: CASSYSDLNTEAFF. The CDR3, as DNA: TGTGCCAGCAGTTACTCTGACTTGAACACTGAAGCTTTCTTT.

The V call is TRBV24-1, the J call TRBJ2-1, with D perhaps matching TRBD1 (5 bases). The CDR3 length is 17 residues. Germline assignment: CDR1 KGHDR and CDR2 SFDVKD. The V end lost 4 bases, the J end lost 0 bases, and 15 bases lay between the germline ends. DNA of the CDR3: TGTGCCACCAGTGACCACCTAAGGGGAAGCTCCTACAATGAGCAGTTCTTC. It encodes CATSDHLRGSSYNEQFF.

The chain recombines TRBV6-5 with TRBJ2-3, with 9 positions matching TRBD2. CDR1 and CDR2 (germline): MNHEY, SVGAGI. The CDR3 has 18 amino acids. V dropped 2 bases and J dropped 2; count of bases not matched to a gene: 11. The CDR3 bases are TGTGCCAGCAGTTACCGTTTAGCGGGGGTTAGGCCCACAGATACGCAGTATTTT. This gives the protein CASSYRLAGVRPTDTQYF.

Many counts were recorded for this clonotype. This sequence joins TRBV15 and TRBJ2-6, with TRBD1 as a possible D gene (6 bases). Looked up from germline, CDR1 is LNHNV and CDR2 is YYDKDF (reference sequence). This CDR3 is 17 amino acids long. The germline V and J ends were trimmed by 0 bases and 5 bases, with 14 bases remaining between them. CDR3 residues: CATSRETGWGRANVLTF. In DNA form, the CDR3 reads TGTGCCACCAGCAGAGAAACAGGGTGGGGTAGGGCCAACGTCCTGACTTTC.

Ten or more counts support this clonotype. The chain carries TRBV9 and TRBJ2-3; unclear D gene. CDR1 SGDLS and CDR2 YYNGEE come from the germline V gene. The CDR3 covers 16 residues. With 3 bases removed from V and 0 bases from J, the gap between germline ends came to 14 bases. The CDR3, as DNA: TGTGCCAGCAGCGCTGACCGACTGCATAGCACAGATACGCAGTATTTT. Translation: CASSADRLHSTDTQYF.

This clonotype was detected only a few times. The chain has TRBV3-1 and TRBJ2-7; TRBD2 matches 9 bases. The CDR3 is 17 residues long. Per germline, CDR1 LGHDT and CDR2 YNNKEL (reference sequence). V was pared by 4 bases and J by 3 bases, with 13 bases of the junction left unmatched. As DNA, the CDR3 is TGTGCCAGCAGCCCCGGGAGCGGGGGGCCACGATTCTACGAGCAGTACTTC. Protein sequence: CASSPGSGGPRFYEQYF.

This clonotype was seen at least ten times. This chain links TRBV3-1 with TRBJ1-1, with a tentative D call TRBD1 (5 bases). CDR3 length: 21 residues. Germline V lookup: CDR1 LGHDT, CDR2 YNNKEL (reference sequence). V gave up 1 base and J gave up 1 base, with 28 bases separating them. This CDR3 reads CASSQGGWFPNLGHQNTEAFF. The DNA for the CDR3 is TGTGCCAGCAGCCAAGGTGGATGGTTCCCCAACCTGGGGCATCAGAACACTGAAGCTTTCTTT.

The chain uses TRBV5-5 and TRBJ2-7; D may correspond to TRBD1 or TRBD2 (6 bases each). Germline CDR1 SGHKS, CDR2 YYEKEE (reference sequence). This CDR3 comprises 16 residues. The V and J ends lost 5 bases and 4 bases respectively, with 22 bases between them. CDR3: CASSSAWRGDHYEQYF. The CDR3 coding sequence is TGTGCCAGCAGTTCAGCTTGGAGGGGGGACCATTACGAGCAGTACTTC.

This clonotype was detected ten times or more. The genes are TRBV4-2 and TRBJ1-1; D uncertain. CDR3 length: 19 amino acids. From germline, CDR1 is LGHNA and CDR2 YNFKEQ. V was trimmed by 0 bases and J by 1 base, leaving 21 bases between them. CDR3: CASSQDSNSLYLGNTEAFF. The CDR3 nucleotides read TGTGCCAGCAGCCAAGATTCCAATTCCCTCTACCTGGGGAACACTGAAGCTTTCTTT.

This clonotype appeared many times. The V and J genes are TRBV7-2 and TRBJ1-5; TRBD1 matches 8 bases. The V and J ends lost 5 bases and 4 bases, in that order; junction bases with no gene match: 7. This CDR3 is 15 amino acids long. Per the germline V gene, CDR1 is SGHTA and CDR2 is FQGNSA. CDR3 nucleotide sequence: TGTGCCAGCAGCCGCAGCGGGACAGGAAATCAGCCCCAGCATTTT. Its translation: CASSRSGTGNQPQHF.

Ten or more counts support this clonotype. DNA for the CDR3: TGTGCCAGCAGCAAGATCATCAACTATGGCTACACCTTC. Protein: CASSKIINYGYTF. This chain joins TRBV21-1 and TRBJ1-2. TRBV21-1 is a pseudogene locus. CDR3 length: 13 amino acids.

This clonotype was seen only a few times. V and J are TRBV9 and TRBJ1-1, with D maybe TRBD1 (5 bases). The CDR3 extends over 13 amino acids. The germline CDR1 and CDR2 sequences are SGDLS and YYNGEE. V was shortened by 2 bases and J by 5 bases, with 10 bases between the two germline ends. CDR3 nucleotides: TGTGCCAGCAGCGTGAGGGCAGGGACTGAAGCTTTCTTT. As protein: CASSVRAGTEAFF.

This clonotype is medium-sized (0.01 to 0.1%) by share. The chain carries TRBV7-2 and TRBJ2-1; perhaps TRBD2 as D (6 bases). Germline assignment: CDR1 SGHTA and CDR2 FQGNSA. This CDR3 contains 17 residues. V lost 4 bases and J lost 3, with 19 bases in between. The CDR3 protein is CASSSIPGTVYYNEQFF. Written as DNA, the CDR3 is TGTGCCAGCAGCTCCATTCCCGGGACTGTCTACTACAATGAGCAGTTCTTC.

This clonotype has at least ten counts. The J gene is TRBJ1-2, the V gene TRBV9; 9 bases are shared with TRBD1. The CDR3 runs 17 residues. J lost 2 bases, V lost 1 base, and 9 bases had no gene match. CDR1 SGDLS and CDR2 YYNGEE come from the germline V gene. The CDR3 DNA is TGTGCCAGCAGCGTAAGGGGACAGGGTTGGGGGAACTATGGCTACACCTTC. Translation: CASSVRGQGWGNYGYTF.

This clonotype was counted at least ten times. The rearrangement uses TRBV27 and TRBJ2-7; perhaps TRBD2 as D (6 bases). This CDR3 is 16 amino acids long. Trimming removed 4 bases from V and 5 bases from J, with 21 bases in between. The germline V gene encodes CDR1 MNHEY and CDR2 SMNVEV (reference sequence). This CDR3 is CASSWPEGIGRDEQYV. The CDR3 DNA sequence: TGTGCCAGCAGTTGGCCGGAGGGAATAGGTCGGGACGAGCAGTACGTC.